The 17 T cell receptor beta chains below were found in one sample sequenced in a study of blood T cell repertoires in COVID-19 (TCRdb year 2020). The library was prepared using the immunoSEQ multiplex PCR assay. The clones in this table, taken by TCRdb from immuneACCESS, are in-frame only. Not every clone is retained; where verified, under half of the shortfall comes from an unresolved V gene, and the cause of the rest is unknown. This sample has some 300,000 clones in its table, and roughly nine tenths of those were observed once. The ten most abundant clones make up approximately 2% of the sample. Sequencing was carried out using peripheral blood. Source of these receptors: a young woman with COVID-19, enrolled during active disease.

This rearrangement joins TRBV6-1 to TRBJ2-5; 11 bases line up with TRBD2. The germline gives CDR1 MNHNS, CDR2 SASEGT. Trimming removed 2 bases from V and 2 bases from J; junction bases left unmatched: 7. This CDR3 comprises 17 residues. CDR3 amino acids: CASSESPGLAEQETQYF. Here the CDR3 DNA reads TGTGCCAGCAGTGAATCCCCGGGACTAGCGGAACAAGAGACCCAGTACTTC.

The rearrangement links TRBV6-5 to TRBJ2-1, with a possible D match to TRBD2 (6 bases). The CDR3 length is 14 residues. Germline V gene lookup returns CDR1 MNHEY and CDR2 SVGAGI. V was clipped by 6 bases and J by 9 bases, with 18 bases between them. CDR3 region: CASRAEGSRGEQFF. The CDR3 DNA reads TGTGCCAGCAGGGCGGAGGGGTCTAGGGGTGAGCAGTTCTTC.

The V and J genes are TRBV24-1 and TRBJ2-1, with 10 bases fitting TRBD2. Germline V gene lookup returns CDR1 KGHDR and CDR2 SFDVKD. V lost 5 bases, J lost 5 bases, and 2 bases stayed unmatched. This CDR3 spans 14 amino acids. CDR3 in amino acids: CATSVAGGNNEQFF. CDR3 bases: TGTGCCACCAGTGTAGCGGGGGGAAACAATGAGCAGTTCTTC.

The chain uses TRBV28 and TRBJ2-5, with 10 positions matching TRBD2. CDR3 length: 16 amino acids. Germline CDR1 and CDR2: MDHEN and SYDVKM. The V gene end was trimmed by 3 bases and the J gene end by 6 bases; junction bases not matched to a gene: 10. The chain's CDR3 is CASSFPETSGEKTQYF. Written as DNA, the CDR3 is TGTGCCAGCAGTTTCCCCGAAACTAGCGGGGAGAAGACCCAGTACTTC.

CDR3 bases: TGTGCCAGCCGGGAACAGGGTCTGAACGAGCAGTACTTC. Protein sequence: CASREQGLNEQYF. V and J are TRBV6-5 and TRBJ2-7; D possibly corresponds to TRBD1 (6 bases). The CDR3 loop spans 13 amino acids. V dropped 8 bases and J dropped 5 bases, with 16 bases sitting between them. CDR1 MNHEY and CDR2 SVGAGI come from the germline V gene.

The chain carries TRBV6-1 and TRBJ1-4; 8 positions agree with TRBD1. Germline-derived CDR1 and CDR2 are MNHNS and SASEGT. There are 15 residues in the CDR3. V shed 2 bases and J 7 bases; nucleotides not matched to a gene: 6. The CDR3 is CASSETGGRSEKLFF. CDR3 sequence (DNA): TGTGCCAGCAGTGAAACAGGGGGGAGGAGTGAAAAACTGTTTTTT.

The V call is TRBV11-3, the J call TRBJ2-3; D is possibly TRBD2 (5 bases). Trimming pared 3 bases from V and 5 bases from J, leaving 15 bases between. CDR1 and CDR2 from the germline V gene are SGHNT and YENEEA. The CDR3 covers 15 residues. CDR3 nucleotides: TGTGCCAGCAGCTTTTCCTACGGGGAGAGAGATACGCAGTATTTT. It codes for CASSFSYGERDTQYF.

V usage is TRBV6-4 and J usage is TRBJ2-7, with TRBD1 matching over 7 bases. The CDR3 has 15 amino acids. After removal of 6 bases from V and 0 bases from J, the junction contained 8 bases not matched to a gene. Germline CDR1 is MRHNA and CDR2 is SNTAGT. The CDR3 nucleotides are TGTGCCAGCAGCGCTGAAGGGGACAGCTCCTACGAGCAGTACTTC. Its translation: CASSAEGDSSYEQYF.

V gene TRBV2 combines with J gene TRBJ1-6; D call uncertain. This CDR3 has 14 residues. Germline lookup yields CDR1 SNHLY and CDR2 FYNNEI. V lost 3 bases to trimming and J lost 7 bases, with 10 bases between them. The CDR3 nucleotides read TGTGCCAGCAGTGACCGCAGGCTAAATTCACCCCTCCACTTT. Translated, it gives CASSDRRLNSPLHF.

This clone has more than one count but fewer than ten. The V call is TRBV28, the J call TRBJ1-2; 7 positions match TRBD1. The V segment lost 6 bases and the J segment 4 bases; nucleotides outside the gene matches: 11. CDR1 and CDR2 from the germline V gene are MDHEN and SYDVKM. This CDR3 comprises 15 residues. CDR3 loop: CASRKPGQRTYGYTF. The CDR3, as DNA: TGTGCCAGCAGAAAGCCGGGACAGAGGACCTATGGCTACACCTTC.

CDR3 residues: CASSRGQGNQPQHF. In DNA, the CDR3 is TGTGCCAGTAGTAGGGGACAGGGGAATCAGCCCCAGCATTTT. This chain connects TRBV19 to TRBJ1-5; 10 bases fit TRBD1. The germline gives CDR1 LNHDA, CDR2 SQIVND (reference sequence). Germline trimming cut 4 bases from V and 4 bases from J; bases unmatched to any gene: 1. This CDR3 spans 14 amino acids.

V and J are TRBV4-1 and TRBJ2-1; TRBD1 might be the D (5 bases). Between the trimmed V and J ends, which lost 1 base and 3 bases, there was a span of 10 bases. The CDR3 extends over 15 amino acids. CDR1 and CDR2 (germline): MGHRA, YSYEKL. The CDR3 DNA follows: TGCGCCAGCAGCCAAGGTCAGGGCCTCTACAATGAGCAGTTCTTC. It yields the protein CASSQGQGLYNEQFF.

The rearrangement uses TRBV6-1 and TRBJ2-1, with TRBD2 matching over 8 bases. Germline CDR1 and CDR2: MNHNS and SASEGT. The CDR3 spans 15 residues. V was clipped by 2 bases and J by 2 bases; unmatched bases: 2. DNA for the CDR3: TGTGCCAGCAGTGAATCGACTAGCGCCTACAATGAGCAGTTCTTC. It is translated as CASSESTSAYNEQFF.

The chain uses TRBV13 and TRBJ2-3, with D possibly TRBD1 on 5 matching bases. Per germline, CDR1 PRHDT and CDR2 FYEKMQ (reference sequence). The ends were cut back, 5 bases at V and 3 bases at J, with 12 bases in the middle. This CDR3 has 14 amino acids. The CDR3 is CASSPRVETDTQYF. CDR3 coding DNA: TGTGCCAGCAGCCCCAGGGTGGAGACAGATACGCAGTATTTT.

V gene TRBV3-1 (or the pseudogene TRBV3-2) combines with J gene TRBJ2-3; D ambiguous. Trimming shortened V by 0 bases and J by 3 bases, and 13 bases separated the two germline ends. The V gene's germline CDR1 is LGHDT and CDR2 YNNKEL (reference sequence). The CDR3 covers 16 residues. CDR3 DNA sequence: TGTGCCAGCAGCCAAGATATCGTGCGCCAAACAGATACGCAGTATTTT. Protein sequence: CASSQDIVRQTDTQYF.

The V call is TRBV5-1, the J call TRBJ2-6; D ambiguous. Trimming shortened V by 0 bases and J by 11 bases, and 15 bases separated the two germline ends. Germline lookup yields CDR1 SGHRS and CDR2 YFSETQ. The CDR3 has 15 residues. The CDR3 nucleotides are TGCGCCAGCAGCTTGGTCCCGTCCCTCTACGACGTCCTGACTTTC. Amino acid sequence: CASSLVPSLYDVLTF. Variable domain in full (rest from reference TRBV5-1 and TRBJ2-6): KAGVTQTPRYLIKTRGQQVTLSCSPISGHRSVSWYQQTPGQGLQFLFEYFSETQRNKGNFPGRFSGRQFSNSRSEMNVSTLELGDSALYLCASSLVPSLYDVLTFGAGSRLTVL.

The V and J genes are TRBV4-2 and TRBJ2-3; possibly TRBD2 for D (5 bases). Trimming took 1 base from V and 1 from J, leaving 9 bases between them. Germline V CDR1 and CDR2: LGHNA, YNFKEQ. The CDR3 length is 15 residues. The CDR3: CASSQVLRGTDTQYF. In nucleotides, the CDR3 is TGTGCCAGCAGCCAAGTATTGCGGGGCACAGATACGCAGTATTTT.